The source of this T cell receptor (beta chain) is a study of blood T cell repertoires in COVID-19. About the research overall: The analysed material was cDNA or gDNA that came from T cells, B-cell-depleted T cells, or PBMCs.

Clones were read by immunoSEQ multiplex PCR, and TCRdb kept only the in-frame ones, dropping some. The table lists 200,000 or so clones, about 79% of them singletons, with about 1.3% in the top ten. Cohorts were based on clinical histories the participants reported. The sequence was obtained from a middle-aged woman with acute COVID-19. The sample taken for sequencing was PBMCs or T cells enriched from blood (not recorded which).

CDR3 in amino acids: CASSQDRPPGGLGTQYF. Here the CDR3 DNA reads TGTGCCAGCAGCCAAGATCGCCCTCCCGGGGGGCTAGGGACCCAGTACTTC. V usage is TRBV14 and J usage is TRBJ2-5, with D possibly TRBD2 on 7 matching bases. Trimming took off 0 bases at V and 7 bases at J, with 21 bases between the two ends. Germline lookup yields CDR1 SGHDN and CDR2 FVKESK. The CDR3 totals 17 residues. Full variable domain (outside the CDR3, taken from reference TRBV14 and TRBJ2-5): EAGVTQFPSHSVIEKGQTVTLRCDPISGHDNLYWYRRVMGKEIKFLLHFVKESKQDESGMPNNRFLAERTGGTYSTLKVQPAELEDSGVYFCASSQDRPPGGLGTQYFGPGTRLLVL.